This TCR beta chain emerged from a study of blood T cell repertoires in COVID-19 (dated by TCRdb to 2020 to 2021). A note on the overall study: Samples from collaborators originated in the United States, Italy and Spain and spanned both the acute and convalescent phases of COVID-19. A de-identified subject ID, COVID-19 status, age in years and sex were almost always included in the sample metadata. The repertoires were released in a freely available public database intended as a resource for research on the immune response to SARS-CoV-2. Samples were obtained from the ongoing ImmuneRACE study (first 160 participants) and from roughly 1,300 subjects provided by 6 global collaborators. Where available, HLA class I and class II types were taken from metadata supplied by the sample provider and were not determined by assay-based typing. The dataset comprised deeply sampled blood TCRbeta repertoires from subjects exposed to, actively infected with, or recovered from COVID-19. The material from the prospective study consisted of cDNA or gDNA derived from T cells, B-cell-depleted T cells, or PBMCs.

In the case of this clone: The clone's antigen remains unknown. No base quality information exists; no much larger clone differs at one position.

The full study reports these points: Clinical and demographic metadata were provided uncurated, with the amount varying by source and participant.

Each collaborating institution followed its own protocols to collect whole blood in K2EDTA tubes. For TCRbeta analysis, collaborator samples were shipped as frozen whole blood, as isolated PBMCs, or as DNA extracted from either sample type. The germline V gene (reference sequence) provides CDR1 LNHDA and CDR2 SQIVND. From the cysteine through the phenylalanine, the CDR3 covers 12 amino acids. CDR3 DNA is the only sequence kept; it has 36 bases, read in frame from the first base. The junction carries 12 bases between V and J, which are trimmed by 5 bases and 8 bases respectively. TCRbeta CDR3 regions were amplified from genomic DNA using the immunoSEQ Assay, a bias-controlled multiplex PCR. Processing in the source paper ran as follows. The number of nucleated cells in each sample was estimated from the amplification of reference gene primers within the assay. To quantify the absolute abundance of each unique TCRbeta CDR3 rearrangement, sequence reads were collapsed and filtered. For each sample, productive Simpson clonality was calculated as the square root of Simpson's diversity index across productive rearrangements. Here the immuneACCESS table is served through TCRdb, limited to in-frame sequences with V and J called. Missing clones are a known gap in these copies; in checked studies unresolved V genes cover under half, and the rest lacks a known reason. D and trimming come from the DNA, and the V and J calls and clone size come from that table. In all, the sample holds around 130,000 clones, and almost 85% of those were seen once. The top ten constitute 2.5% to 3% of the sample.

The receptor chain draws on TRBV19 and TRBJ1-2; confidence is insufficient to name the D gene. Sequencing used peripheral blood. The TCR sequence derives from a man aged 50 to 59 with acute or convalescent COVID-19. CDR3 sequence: CASSPGVEGYTF. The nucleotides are TGTGCCAGTAGTCCCGGGGTGGAGGGCTACACCTTC.